The rows below give T cell receptor beta chains drawn from one sample of a study of cytomegalovirus exposure and HLA in healthy donors. Assay used: immunoSEQ multiplex PCR; TCRdb lists only in-frame clones, some missing. This sample yields approximately 220,000 clones, of which 76% are seen a single time; 0.63% belongs to the top ten. The source material was PBMCs. These receptors were obtained from a man between 18 and 29 years old in good health and CMV-seronegative. CDR3s leave out the opening cysteine and the closing phenylalanine or tryptophan. Fields, in order: V gene, D gene, CDR3 protein. The D gene is left open where the match is weak.

>TRBV27|TRBD1
ATSTGLNQPQH
>TRBV19|-
ASSTPTGSYNEQF
>TRBV5-1|-
ASSLYFSSTDTQY
>TRBV27|-
ASSLGPGGGTEAF
>TRBV2|-
ASSEYAGSGTEAF
>TRBV2|TRBD1
ASSEGQFSYEQY
>TRBV6-5|-
ASSYGPPNSGNTIY
>TRBV5-6|TRBD1
ASSLVGTGNVGYT
>TRBV5-1|TRBD2
ASSLLAGGSAGELF
>TRBV18|TRBD1
ASSPPPGGELETQY
>TRBV2|TRBD2
ASSASGSADTQY
>TRBV28|TRBD2
ASTRGSGRDSYEQY
>TRBV5-4|TRBD1
ASSFGQGARAEAF
>TRBV30|-
ACQTTGGEKLF
>TRBV2|-
ASIRQMNTEAF
>TRBV11-2|-
ASSSGSLAKNIQY
>TRBV14|TRBD2
ASSPGQLTSGNEQY
>TRBV6-1|-
ASSEQGYEQY
>TRBV6-1|TRBD1
ASSTGQVLTGELF
>TRBV5-6|TRBD2
ASSLTSAYNEQF
>TRBV19|-
ASSRGSVRLFNYGYT
>TRBV10-3|-
AISTGPSNQPQH
>TRBV14|TRBD1
ASSHPGDRGTYTDTQY
>TRBV20-1|-
SIRGTEAF
>TRBV9|-
ASSVGGIGWDTQY
>TRBV5-1|TRBD2
ASSLGTKETQY
>TRBV28|-
ASSLSPIGNTIY
>TRBV19|-
ASSIQGYRGYT
>TRBV5-1|-
ASSLVVGGVGNEQF
>TRBV28|-
ASSLEDSYEAF
>TRBV28|-
ASSIQINQPQH
>TRBV27|-
ASSLSARIQETQY
>TRBV6-1|TRBD2
ASSGDYLVNEQF
>TRBV5-1|-
ASSLIRYEQY
>TRBV28|-
ASSLSDSGGRLYGYT
>TRBV4-1|-
ASSLGSGSYEQY
>TRBV10-2|TRBD2
ASALAGGPGEQY
>TRBV29-1|TRBD2
SVETSGGLGEQF
>TRBV6-5|-
ASSYSTQTPYYEQY
>TRBV7-9|TRBD2
ASSYSSGSWSGELF
>TRBV18|TRBD1
ASSSGQGIYGYT
>TRBV4-2|-
ASSQDLGSSYNEQF
>TRBV19|TRBD1
ASSTRTGANTEAF
>TRBV5-6|-
ASSLVQVHEQY
>TRBV5-4|TRBD2
ASSPQWGGSSYNEQF
>TRBV5-1|TRBD2
ASSLEAGLAQETQY
>TRBV10-1|TRBD2
ASSEIEGGLTDTQY
>TRBV15|TRBD1
ATSIRQGAEAF
>TRBV7-9|-
ASSLAGAQANGYT